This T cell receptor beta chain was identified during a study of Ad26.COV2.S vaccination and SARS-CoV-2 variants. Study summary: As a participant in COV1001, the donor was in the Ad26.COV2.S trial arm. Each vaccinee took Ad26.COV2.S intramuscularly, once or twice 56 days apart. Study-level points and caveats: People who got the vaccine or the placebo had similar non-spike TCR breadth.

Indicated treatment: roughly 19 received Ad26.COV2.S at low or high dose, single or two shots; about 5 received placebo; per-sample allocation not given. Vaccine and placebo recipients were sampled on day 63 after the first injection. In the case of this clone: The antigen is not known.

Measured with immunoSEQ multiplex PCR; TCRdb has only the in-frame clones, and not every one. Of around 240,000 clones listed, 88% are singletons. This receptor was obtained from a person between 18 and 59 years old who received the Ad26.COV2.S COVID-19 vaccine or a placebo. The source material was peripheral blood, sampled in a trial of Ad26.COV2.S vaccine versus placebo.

DNA for the CDR3: TGTGCCATCAGTGAGTCAAGAGAGGTGGGCTACACCTTC. This encodes CAISESREVGYTF. V and J are TRBV10-3 and TRBJ1-2; no firm D call. Germline-derived CDR1 and CDR2 are ENHRY and SYGVKD. Trimming took off 0 bases at V and 8 bases at J, with 10 bases between the two ends. The CDR3 sequence is 13 residues long.